Following are 7 T cell receptor beta chains from one sample sequenced in a study of shared clonotypes between healthy human individuals. CD45RO-negative, CCR7-selected cells formed the naive CD8 fraction, which excluded terminally differentiated effector memory CD45RA+ cells. The data were produced by immunoSEQ multiplex PCR, yet TCRdb's version contains in-frame clones alone and is incomplete. The table has under 600,000 clones, roughly 98% seen once. The sample consisted of naive CD8+ T cells sorted from blood. The receptors originated from a man aged 25 to 40 in good health.

The chain recombines TRBV29-1 with TRBJ2-1; 9 positions match TRBD1. The CDR3 spans 14 residues. The V and J ends lost 6 bases and 9 bases, in that order; junction bases with no gene match: 12. Germline-derived CDR1 and CDR2 are SQVTM and ANQGSEA. The CDR3 here is CSVLGQGVSSEQFF. CDR3 in DNA: TGCAGCGTACTGGGACAGGGAGTGAGTAGTGAGCAGTTCTTC.

This clone appeared once. The chain couples TRBV5-1 to TRBJ2-7; possible D gene TRBD1, 5 bases. The CDR3 runs 15 residues. V was shortened by 0 bases and J by 3 bases, with 13 bases between the two germline ends. The germline V gene has CDR1 SGHRS and CDR2 YFSETQ. The CDR3 here is CASSLAPGSFYEQYF. DNA for the CDR3: TGCGCCAGCAGCTTGGCCCCAGGGTCGTTCTACGAGCAGTACTTC.

This clone appeared once. This rearrangement joins TRBV7-8 to TRBJ2-7, with 9 bases matching TRBD2. From germline, CDR1 is SGHVS and CDR2 FQNEAQ. With V trimmed by 2 bases and J by 6 bases, 17 bases remained unmatched. The CDR3 has 18 residues. CDR3 DNA sequence: TGTGCCAGCAGCTTACCCGCGGACGGCGGACTAGCGCGGGGCGAGCAGTACTTC. Protein: CASSLPADGGLARGEQYF.

This chain uses TRBV7-9 with TRBJ2-1; the D gene is possibly TRBD2 (6 bases). The CDR3 runs 16 residues. CDR1 SEHNR and CDR2 FQNEAQ come from the germline V gene (reference sequence). V lost 3 bases, J lost 7 bases, and 19 bases lay in between. The CDR3 loop is CASSLGWSSAENEQFF. The CDR3 region has the DNA TGTGCCAGCAGCTTGGGGTGGTCTAGCGCTGAGAATGAGCAGTTCTTC.

The chain is built from TRBV4-1 and TRBJ2-7; D ambiguous. CDR1 and CDR2 from the germline V gene are MGHRA and YSYEKL. The CDR3 covers 17 residues. Trimming cost V 1 base and J 2 bases, with 18 bases left between them. CDR3 nucleotide sequence: TGCGCCAGCAGCCAAGTGGCCGCAAGTTTCCCCCCCTACGAGCAGTACTTC. Protein sequence: CASSQVAASFPPYEQYF.

The chain combines TRBV13 with TRBJ2-1, with D unclear. This CDR3 contains 11 residues. Trimming pared 6 bases from V and 10 bases from J, leaving 10 bases between. Germline CDR1 and CDR2: PRHDT and FYEKMQ (reference sequence). CDR3 sequence reads: CASSLWKEQFF. CDR3 bases: TGTGCCAGCAGTTTATGGAAAGAGCAGTTCTTC.

The chain carries TRBV7-9 and TRBJ1-1; D possibly corresponds to TRBD1 (6 bases). The length of the CDR3 is 16 residues. Trimming took 3 bases from V and 4 from J, leaving 18 bases between them. CDR1 is SEHNR and CDR2 is FQNEAQ in the germline V gene (reference sequence). CDR3 coding DNA: TGTGCCAGCAGCTTTATCGTCTCGGCCAGGGGCACTGAAGCTTTCTTT. It specifies CASSFIVSARGTEAFF.